Below, 5 T cell receptor beta chains from the same sample are listed, as sequenced in a study of cytomegalovirus exposure and HLA in healthy donors. 60 Vbeta and 13 Jbeta primers were used in PCR. The table came from immunoSEQ multiplex PCR; TCRdb's copy has only in-frame clones and leaves some out. Seen here are approximately 160,000 clones, roughly 80% observed once, and the top ten hold approximately 0.78%. The sequencing sample was made of PBMCs. The receptors come from a young woman in good health and CMV-seronegative.

This chain uses TRBV28 with TRBJ2-3, with D maybe TRBD2 (5 bases). The CDR3 has 10 residues. Germline V gives CDR1 MDHEN, CDR2 SYDVKM. V dropped 8 bases and J dropped 13 bases, with 13 bases sitting between them. The CDR3 nucleotides read TGTGCCAGCGGCTCATTGGAGGAGTATTTT. Its protein is CASGSLEEYF. The full variable domain, rest sourced from reference TRBV28 and TRBJ2-3, is DVKVTQSSRYLVKRTGEKVFLECVQDMDHENMFWYRQDPGLGLRLIYFSYDVKMKEKGDIPEGYSVSREKKERFSLILESASTNQTSMYLCASGSLEEYFGPGTRLTVL.

V and J are TRBV6-1 and TRBJ2-7; 14 bases match TRBD2. The V gene's germline CDR1 is MNHNS and CDR2 SASEGT. CDR3 size: 15 residues. After removal of 6 bases from V and 6 bases from J, the junction contained 7 bases not matched to a gene. The CDR3 nucleotides are TGTGCCAGCAGCCGGGGACTAGCGGGAGCACTCGAGCAGTACTTC. Protein sequence: CASSRGLAGALEQYF.

The chain employs TRBV27 and TRBJ1-6; 8 nucleotides match TRBD1. Trimming took 6 bases from V and 9 from J; bases not matched to a gene: 16. This CDR3 is built from 17 residues. Germline V lookup: CDR1 MNHEY, CDR2 SMNVEV (reference sequence). The CDR3 nucleotides are TGTGCCAGCAGCTCCGTTCCCCGGGACAGGAGGCCTTCACCCCTCCACTTT. This translates into CASSSVPRDRRPSPLHF.

A few counts support this clone. The V and J genes are TRBV19 and TRBJ1-1; 9 nucleotides align to TRBD1. CDR1 and CDR2 from the germline V gene are LNHDA and SQIVND (reference sequence). The CDR3 consists of 18 residues. The junction had 16 bases not matched to a gene; V was cut back by 8 bases and J by 0 bases. This chain's CDR3 is CASRTVTGTGFVNTEAFF. The CDR3 DNA follows: TGTGCCAGTCGAACAGTCACCGGGACAGGGTTTGTGAACACTGAAGCTTTCTTT.

The chain links TRBV27 to TRBJ1-5; 8 bases are a match to TRBD1. Germline V lookup: CDR1 MNHEY, CDR2 SMNVEV (reference sequence). This CDR3 is 16 amino acids long. The V segment lost 6 bases and the J segment 3 bases; nucleotides outside the gene matches: 10. CDR3 sequence: CASRARGQGNNQPQHF. CDR3 bases: TGTGCCAGCAGGGCAAGAGGACAGGGCAACAATCAGCCCCAGCATTTT.